This TCR beta chain was observed in a study of radiotherapy plus CTLA-4 blockade in lung cancer. Study-wide background: About 17% of enrolled patients responded objectively, and approximately 30% had disease control. General study results and limits: Dynamics of early blood T cell clones, together with interferon-beta, were reportedly the best predictors of response.

TCRdb's copy holds only in-frame clones and misses some; the assay was immunoSEQ multiplex PCR. The sample holds 85,000 to 100,000 clones; about 88% are singletons and the top ten take roughly 17%. Points on this clone: Its antigen is still unknown.

Germline V gene lookup returns CDR1 MDHEN and CDR2 SYDVKM. This CDR3 comprises 13 residues. After removal of 6 bases from V and 2 bases from J, the junction contained 4 bases not matched to a gene. The specimen comprised peripheral blood, sampled from a patient treated with radiotherapy plus ipilimumab. The TCR sequence derives from a human donor with non-small cell lung cancer that progressed on radiotherapy plus ipilimumab. The chain links TRBV28 to TRBJ2-7; 7 bases map to TRBD2. The CDR3 DNA reads TGTGCCAGCAGAGCGGGACCGGCCTACGAGCAGTACTTC. Its protein product is CASRAGPAYEQYF.